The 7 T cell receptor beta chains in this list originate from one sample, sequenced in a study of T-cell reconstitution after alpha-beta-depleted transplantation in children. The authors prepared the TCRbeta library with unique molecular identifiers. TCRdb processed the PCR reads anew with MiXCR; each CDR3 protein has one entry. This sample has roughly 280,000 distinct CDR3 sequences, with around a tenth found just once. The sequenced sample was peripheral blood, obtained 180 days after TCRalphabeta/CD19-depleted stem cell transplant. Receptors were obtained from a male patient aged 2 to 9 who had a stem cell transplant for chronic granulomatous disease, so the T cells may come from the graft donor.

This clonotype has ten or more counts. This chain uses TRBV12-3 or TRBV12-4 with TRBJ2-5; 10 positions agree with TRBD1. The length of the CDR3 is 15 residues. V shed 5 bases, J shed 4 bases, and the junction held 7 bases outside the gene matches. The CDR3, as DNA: TGTGCCAGCAGTACGGGGACAGGGGCTTTAGAGACCCAGTACTTC. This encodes CASSTGTGALETQYF.

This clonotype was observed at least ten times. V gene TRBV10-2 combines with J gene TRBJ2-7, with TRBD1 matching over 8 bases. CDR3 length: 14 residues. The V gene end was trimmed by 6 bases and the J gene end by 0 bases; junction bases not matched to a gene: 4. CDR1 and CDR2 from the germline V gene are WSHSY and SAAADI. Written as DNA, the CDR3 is TGCGCCAGCAGCCGGACAGGGAGCTCCTACGAGCAGTACTTC. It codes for CASSRTGSSYEQYF.

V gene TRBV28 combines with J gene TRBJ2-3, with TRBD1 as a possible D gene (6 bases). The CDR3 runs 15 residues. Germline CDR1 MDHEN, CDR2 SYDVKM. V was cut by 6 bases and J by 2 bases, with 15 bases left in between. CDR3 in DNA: TGTGCCAGCAGCCCGGGACACCTTAACACAGATACGCAGTATTTT. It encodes CASSPGHLNTDTQYF.

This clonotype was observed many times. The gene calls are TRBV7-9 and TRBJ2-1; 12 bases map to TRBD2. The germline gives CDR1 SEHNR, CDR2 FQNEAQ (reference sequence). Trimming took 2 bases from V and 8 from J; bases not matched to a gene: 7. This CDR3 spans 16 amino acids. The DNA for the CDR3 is TGTGCCAGCAGCTTATCCCCTAGCGGGAGGGTCGATGAGCAGTTCTTC. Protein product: CASSLSPSGRVDEQFF.

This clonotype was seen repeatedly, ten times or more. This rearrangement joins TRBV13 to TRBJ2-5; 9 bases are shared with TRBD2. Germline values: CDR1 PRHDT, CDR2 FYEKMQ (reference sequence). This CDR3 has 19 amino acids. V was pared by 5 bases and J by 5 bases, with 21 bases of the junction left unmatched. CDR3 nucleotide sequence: TGTGCCAGCAGCCTATGGACTTTCTTTAGCGGGGGCGACGGGGAGACCCAGTACTTC. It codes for CASSLWTFFSGGDGETQYF. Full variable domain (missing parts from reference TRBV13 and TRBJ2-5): AAGVIQSPRHLIKEKRETATLKCYPIPRHDTVYWYQQGPGQDPQFLISFYEKMQSDKGSIPDRFSAQQFSDYHSELNMSSLELGDSALYFCASSLWTFFSGGDGETQYFGPGTRLLVL.

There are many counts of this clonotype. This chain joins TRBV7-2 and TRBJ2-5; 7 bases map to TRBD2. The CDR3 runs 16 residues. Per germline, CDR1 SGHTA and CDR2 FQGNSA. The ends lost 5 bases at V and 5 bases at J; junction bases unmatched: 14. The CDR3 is CASSPWAGVGIETQYF. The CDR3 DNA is TGTGCCAGCAGCCCATGGGCGGGAGTTGGGATTGAGACCCAGTACTTC.

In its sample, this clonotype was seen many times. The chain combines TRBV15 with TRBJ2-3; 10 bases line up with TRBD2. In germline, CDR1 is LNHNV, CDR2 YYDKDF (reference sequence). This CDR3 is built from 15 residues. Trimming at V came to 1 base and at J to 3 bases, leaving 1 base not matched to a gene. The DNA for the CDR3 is TGTGCCACCAGCAGAGGGGGACTAGCGACAGATACGCAGTATTTT. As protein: CATSRGGLATDTQYF.